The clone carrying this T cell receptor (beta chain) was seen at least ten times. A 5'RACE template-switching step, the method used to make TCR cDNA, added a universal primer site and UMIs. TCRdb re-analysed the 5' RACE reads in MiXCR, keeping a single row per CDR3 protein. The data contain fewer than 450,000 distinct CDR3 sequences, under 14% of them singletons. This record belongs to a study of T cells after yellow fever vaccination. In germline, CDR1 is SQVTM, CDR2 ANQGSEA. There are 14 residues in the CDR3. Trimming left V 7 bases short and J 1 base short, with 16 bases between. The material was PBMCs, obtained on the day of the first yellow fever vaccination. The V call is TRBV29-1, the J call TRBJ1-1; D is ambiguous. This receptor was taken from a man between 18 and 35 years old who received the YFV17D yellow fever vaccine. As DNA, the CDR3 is TGCAGCGCCCATAGGGCCTTCCCGAACACTGAAGCTTTCTTT. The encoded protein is CSAHRAFPNTEAFF.